Listed below are T cell receptor beta chains from one sample, sequenced in a study of blood T cell repertoires in COVID-19. Libraries were prepared by immunoSEQ multiplex PCR; TCRdb keeps only in-frame clonotypes and omits some of them. This sample has over 70,000 clones; over 75% occur once, and the top ten carry over 6%. Sequenced sample: peripheral blood. These receptors all stem from an older man with acute or convalescent COVID-19. The CDR3 runs from the conserved cysteine through the conserved F or W. The D gene is left open where the match is weak. Size values are once, few and many counts, or a class for expanded clones, and some rows have none.

v_call,clone_size,cdr3_length,d_call,j_call,cdr3_nt,cdr3_aa
TRBV7-9,NA,14,TRBD1,TRBJ2-7,TGTGCCAGCAGCTCACAGGGGGATTCCTACGAGCAGTACTTC,CASSSQGDSYEQYF
TRBV10-3,NA,13,TRBD1,TRBJ1-5,TGTGCCATCAGTCGGGACAGCTATCAGCCCCAGCATTTT,CAISRDSYQPQHF
TRBV7-2,NA,13,NA,TRBJ2-7,TGTGCCAGCAGCTCCGGAGGTATTTACGAGCAGTACTTC,CASSSGGIYEQYF
TRBV2,NA,13,NA,TRBJ1-5,TGTGCCAGCAATCTTCAGTTAAATCAGCCCCAGCATTTT,CASNLQLNQPQHF
TRBV2,once,14,NA,TRBJ2-3,TGTGCCAGCGCACGGGGAACCCGGGCAGATACGCAGTATTTT,CASARGTRADTQYF
TRBV3-1/TRBV3-2,NA,15,NA,TRBJ2-7,TGTGCCAGCAGCCAAGATCAGAAAAGAACCTACGAGCAGTACTTC,CASSQDQKRTYEQYF
TRBV6-5,NA,16,TRBD1,TRBJ1-1,TGTGCCAGCAGTTACGGCCAGGGGGCGCCGGGGTTGGCAGCTTTCTTT,CASSYGQGAPGLAAFF
TRBV5-4,NA,15,NA,TRBJ1-4,TGTGCCAGCAGCTCTTACGGGGTAACTAATGAAAAACTGTTTTTT,CASSSYGVTNEKLFF
TRBV5-1,few,14,TRBD1,TRBJ1-1,TGCGCCAGCAGACCGGGACAGCCGAACACTGAAGCTTTCTTT,CASRPGQPNTEAFF
TRBV9,few,12,NA,TRBJ1-1,TGTGCCAGCAGCGTAGCCGACACTGAAGCTTTCTTT,CASSVADTEAFF
TRBV6-5,NA,16,NA,TRBJ1-6,TGTGCCAGCAGTTACGCGACAGGCGGGGGATTTTCACCCCTCCACTTT,CASSYATGGGFSPLHF
TRBV19,NA,12,TRBD2,TRBJ2-7,TGTGCCAGTAGCCTTAGCGGGGGAGAGCAGTACTTC,CASSLSGGEQYF
TRBV19,NA,15,NA,TRBJ2-2,TGTGCCAGTAGGAGTATTGGGCCTTTTTCCGGGGAGCTGTTTTTT,CASRSIGPFSGELFF
TRBV6-5,NA,16,TRBD1,TRBJ1-2,TGTGCCAGCAGTTACCTGGCCCGACAGGGATCGGTAGGCTACACCTTC,CASSYLARQGSVGYTF
TRBV3-1/TRBV3-2,NA,15,TRBD2,TRBJ2-7,TGTGCCAGCAGCCAAGTTGGGACTAGCGGATCCGAGCAGTACTTC,CASSQVGTSGSEQYF
TRBV7-2,once,15,TRBD2,TRBJ2-2,TGTGCCAGCAGCTTAGTCGGGGGGATTGACGGGGAGCTGTTTTTT,CASSLVGGIDGELFF
TRBV29-1,NA,14,TRBD1,TRBJ1-3,TGCAGCGCTAAACAGGGGGCAGGGGGAAACACCATATATTTT,CSAKQGAGGNTIYF
TRBV6-5,NA,14,NA,TRBJ1-2,TGTGCCACAGTGAGGGGGTTTCCTAACTATGGCTACACCTTC,CATVRGFPNYGYTF
TRBV24-1,NA,17,NA,TRBJ2-1,TGTGCCACCAGTGAGGAAACGACCTGGCGGGCCTACAATGAGCAGTTCTTC,CATSEETTWRAYNEQFF
TRBV6-5,once,14,NA,TRBJ2-1,TGTGCCAGCAGTTCCCGGGACATAAGAAATGAGCAGTTCTTC,CASSSRDIRNEQFF
TRBV28,NA,13,TRBD2,TRBJ2-5,TGTGCCAGCAGCCCAGCGGGATACGAGACCCAGTACTTC,CASSPAGYETQYF
TRBV19,NA,13,NA,TRBJ1-1,TGTGCCAGTAGTATAAAGGGGTGGACTGAAGCTTTCTTT,CASSIKGWTEAFF
TRBV5-6,NA,16,NA,TRBJ2-1,TGTGCCAGCAGCTTGGCCGGGGGATTACCCTACAATGAGCAGTTCTTC,CASSLAGGLPYNEQFF
TRBV21-1,NA,14,NA,TRBJ1-1,TGTGCCAGCAGCAAATTAGGGGGTGAGGGTGAAGCTTTCTTT,CASSKLGGEGEAFF
TRBV3-1/TRBV3-2,NA,13,NA,TRBJ2-5,TGTGCCAGCAGCCAACAGGGGCTAGAGACCCAGTACTTC,CASSQQGLETQYF
TRBV7-7,once,13,NA,TRBJ1-6,TGTGCTAGCAGCCCTCAACAGGGCGGACCCCTCCACTTT,CASSPQQGGPLHF
TRBV20-1,NA,15,TRBD2,TRBJ2-1,TGCAGTGCTAGTCAAATGTCGGGGGACTACGATGAGCAGTTCTTC,CSASQMSGDYDEQFF
TRBV27,NA,13,TRBD1,TRBJ2-5,TGTGCCAGCAGCCACAGGGGCGGCGAGACCCAGTACTTC,CASSHRGGETQYF
TRBV4-1,once,17,TRBD1,TRBJ2-1,TGCGCCAGCAGCCAGATACAGTGGGACAGGGTATACAATGAGCAGTTCTTC,CASSQIQWDRVYNEQFF
TRBV24-1,few,15,NA,TRBJ2-5,TGTGCCACCAGTGATGCCGAGGACTTTACGGAGACCCAGTACTTC,CATSDAEDFTETQYF
TRBV9,NA,18,TRBD1,TRBJ1-3,TGTGCCAGCAGCGTAGGGAGCGGGACAGGGCACTCTGGAAACACCATATATTTT,CASSVGSGTGHSGNTIYF
TRBV27,few,17,TRBD2,TRBJ2-1,TGTGCCAGCAGTTTACCCCTAGCGGGGGGCACCTACAATGAGCAGTTCTTC,CASSLPLAGGTYNEQFF
TRBV2,NA,14,TRBD1,TRBJ1-5,TGTGCCAGCGGCAGGGGGTCCGACAATCAGCCCCAGCATTTT,CASGRGSDNQPQHF
TRBV5-4,NA,15,NA,TRBJ2-5,TGTGCCAGCAGCTTAGGGAGTATTTACCAAGAGACCCAGTACTTC,CASSLGSIYQETQYF
TRBV24-1,few,15,TRBD1,TRBJ2-3,TGTGCCACCAGTGGACTGGACAGGGTCACAGATACGCAGTATTTT,CATSGLDRVTDTQYF
TRBV19,NA,14,TRBD1,TRBJ2-7,TGTGCCAGTAGTTTAGGACAGGGGGACCACGAGCAGTACTTC,CASSLGQGDHEQYF
TRBV6-5,NA,12,NA,TRBJ1-2,TGTGCCGCTGGGGGCAGTAACTATGGCTACACCTTC,CAAGGSNYGYTF
TRBV27,NA,13,NA,TRBJ2-7,TGTGCCAGCAGCCCCGGTGAATCCTACGAGCAGTACTTC,CASSPGESYEQYF
TRBV14,few,16,NA,TRBJ2-1,TGTGCCAGCAGCCGAGTATGGGACGGGAGCCTCAATGAGCAGTTCTTC,CASSRVWDGSLNEQFF
TRBV19,few,15,NA,TRBJ2-3,TGTGCCAGTAGTTCGCCGACAGGTCTAACAGATACGCAGTATTTT,CASSSPTGLTDTQYF
TRBV9,once,16,TRBD1,TRBJ2-2,TGTGCCAGCAGCGGGACAGGGTTTTGGGACACCGGGGAGCTGTTTTTT,CASSGTGFWDTGELFF
TRBV28,NA,15,TRBD1,TRBJ2-1,TGTGCCAGCAGTTTATCCCGACAGGGATTGCGTGAGCAGTTCTTC,CASSLSRQGLREQFF
TRBV15,NA,14,NA,TRBJ1-3,TGTGCCACTAGGGGTACGGGCTCTGGAAACACCATATATTTT,CATRGTGSGNTIYF
TRBV11-3,NA,13,NA,TRBJ2-1,TGTGCCAGCAGCTTACGGTCCTACAATGAGCAGTTCTTC,CASSLRSYNEQFF
TRBV30,few,12,NA,TRBJ1-1,TGTGCCGGATCTGGGGGGGCCACTGAAGCTTTCTTT,CAGSGGATEAFF
TRBV27,few,15,NA,TRBJ1-5,TGTGCCAGCTGGAGGACAGTAGATAGCAATCAGCCCCAGCATTTT,CASWRTVDSNQPQHF
TRBV28,NA,18,TRBD1,TRBJ2-2,TGTGCCAGCAGTGGGACAGGTGGAGGCGGGACGAACACCGGGGAGCTGTTTTTT,CASSGTGGGGTNTGELFF
TRBV5-1,NA,13,NA,TRBJ1-6,TGCGCCAGCAGCTCTGGCTTTAATTCACCCCTCCACTTT,CASSSGFNSPLHF
TRBV10-3,NA,15,TRBD1,TRBJ1-5,TGTGCCATCAGTGAGTCGTGGGGGACAGGCTCGCCCCAGCATTTT,CAISESWGTGSPQHF
TRBV5-6,NA,16,NA,TRBJ1-2,TGTGCCAGCAGCTCCGACGACAGGAAGTATAACTATGGCTACACCTTC,CASSSDDRKYNYGYTF
TRBV24-1,NA,16,TRBD2,TRBJ2-5,TGTGCCACCAGTGATTTGCCCAGCGGGGGCCAAGAGACCCAGTACTTC,CATSDLPSGGQETQYF
TRBV4-1,NA,16,TRBD2,TRBJ2-7,TGCGCCAGCACCCCCGCCGGGACTAGCGGGTTTTACGAGCAGTACTTC,CASTPAGTSGFYEQYF
TRBV28,NA,15,NA,TRBJ1-1,TGTGCCAGCAGTCCCGAGACAAGGGGGAACACTGAAGCTTTCTTT,CASSPETRGNTEAFF
TRBV30,once,14,TRBD1,TRBJ2-2,TGTGCCTGGAGTGGACAGGGGAGGAACGGGGAGCTGTTTTTT,CAWSGQGRNGELFF
TRBV7-2,once,17,TRBD2,TRBJ2-1,TGTGCCAGCAGCTCCCAGGGACTAGCGGGAGGGCCGATTGAGCAGTTCTTC,CASSSQGLAGGPIEQFF
TRBV29-1,NA,13,NA,TRBJ1-4,TGCAGCGTTACCGCAGGGGCTGAAGGAAAACTGTTTTTT,CSVTAGAEGKLFF
TRBV2,NA,14,TRBD1,TRBJ2-1,TGTGCCAGCTTGGACAGGGGAGTTTACAATGAGCAGTTCTTC,CASLDRGVYNEQFF